This entry concerns a single TCR beta chain. Its specificity is not known. The V gene's germline CDR1 is SNHLY and CDR2 FYNNEI. V lost 4 bases to trimming and J lost 2 bases, with 11 bases between them. There are 14 residues in the CDR3. Unrecorded immune exposures were likely, despite nominal health at sampling. It was with 60 Vbeta and 13 Jbeta primers that the PCR ran. Some clones are missing from TCRdb's copy, which holds only in-frame ones; the method was immunoSEQ multiplex PCR. Among around 150,000 clones listed, 80% were seen once. This sample was included in a study of cytomegalovirus exposure and HLA in healthy donors. Across the study: HLA-typed donors were the source of about 85 million unique TCRs, which an early data release held.

Notes on the study in general: Earlier results showed most TCR beta V segments being productive about 90% or about 30% of the time.

The chain is built from TRBV2 and TRBJ1-1; D may be TRBD1 (5 bases). This clonotype was sampled from a woman in her thirties or forties in good health and CMV-seronegative. The specimen was PBMCs. CDR3 amino acids: CASSGGQRNTEAFF. The CDR3 DNA reads as TGTGCCAGCAGTGGGGGCCAGCGAAACACTGAAGCTTTCTTT.